The clone carrying this T cell receptor (beta chain) came up once. Followed over time, Seattle patients had been enrolled while infection was active. Per the study methods: Amplification of reference gene primers was used by the study to estimate nucleated cell counts. Using immunoSEQ multiplex PCR, the repertoire was profiled, and TCRdb retains in-frame clones only, with some absent. V and J calls and clone size are those listed in that table; D and trimming were worked out from the DNA. Among fewer than 200,000 clones, around 81% were seen once, and the ten largest hold 6.5% to 9.5%. This entry belongs to a study of blood T cell repertoires in COVID-19. The wider study: Samples came from the United States, Italy and Spain, spanning acute and convalescent COVID-19.

CDR3 size: 17 residues. Between the trimmed V and J ends, which lost 4 bases and 0 bases, there was a span of 17 bases. CDR1 is SGHNT, CDR2 YYREEE, per germline (reference sequence). The sequenced sample consisted of peripheral blood. The chain combines TRBV5-4 with TRBJ1-3; D not certain. The clonotype was recovered from a woman over 75 with COVID-19, enrolled during active disease. CDR3 in amino acids: CASSPAPAAGSGNTIYF. The CDR3 DNA follows: TGTGCCAGCAGCCCAGCCCCGGCCGCAGGCTCTGGAAACACCATATATTTT.